Shown below are 30 T cell receptor beta chains from a single sample sequenced in a study of early T cells in non-severe SARS-CoV-2 infection (dated by TCRdb to the early 2020s). Library prep was done by 5' RACE. The reads were generated on a NextSeq 500. Using fastp at Q25 and MiXCR, TCRdb reprocessed the public reads and kept productive beta chains. Identical CDR3 protein sequences are pooled into one entry, listed with their most common genes and DNA. The sample table holds 70,000 to 75,000 distinct CDR3 sequences, of which around 10% were seen once. 3.5% to 5.5% of the sample is in the top ten clones. Material for sequencing was whole blood. The receptors were sampled from an adult who was a healthcare worker with PCR-confirmed SARS-CoV-2 infection or an uninfected control (not recorded which).

The chain is built from TRBV20-1 and TRBJ2-5; TRBD2 matches at 8 bases. The V and J ends lost 0 bases and 7 bases, in that order; junction bases with no gene match: 13. CDR3 length equals 16 residues. The germline CDR1 and CDR2 sequences are DFQATT and SNEGSKA (reference sequence). The CDR3 reads CSAREGIRLASPTQYF. CDR3 sequence (DNA): TGCAGTGCTAGAGAGGGGATTAGACTAGCGTCTCCGACCCAGTACTTC.

CDR3 protein: CASSYPGDEQYF. CDR3 nucleotide sequence: TGTGCCAGCAGTTATCCGGGGGACGAGCAGTACTTC. The V call is TRBV7-8, the J call TRBJ2-7; D possibly corresponds to TRBD2 (6 bases). Germline V CDR1 and CDR2: SGHVS, FQNEAQ. The CDR3 consists of 12 residues. The germline V and J ends were trimmed by 6 bases and 5 bases, with 11 bases remaining between them.

The rearrangement joins TRBV7-3 to TRBJ2-1; D perhaps matches TRBD1 (7 bases). The germline V gene has CDR1 SGHTA and CDR2 FQGTGA. This CDR3 region has 19 residues. The V end was cut by 1 base, the J end by 3 bases, with 22 bases between. CDR3 sequence: CASSLRAERAGGFYNEQFF. The CDR3, as DNA: TGTGCCAGCAGCTTAAGGGCCGAGCGGGCAGGGGGTTTCTACAATGAGCAGTTCTTC.

CDR3 region: CASSLLLDTQYF. CDR3 nucleotides: TGTGCCAGCAGTCTCCTTTTAGATACGCAGTATTTT. The chain carries TRBV28 and TRBJ2-3; D gene ambiguous. CDR1 is MDHEN and CDR2 is SYDVKM in the germline V gene. V was clipped by 5 bases and J by 5 bases, with 8 bases between them. The CDR3 has 12 amino acids.

This clonotype was counted ten times or more. CDR3 protein: CASRRDTEAFF. In DNA form, the CDR3 reads TGTGCCAGCCGGAGAGACACTGAAGCTTTCTTT. The chain combines TRBV18 with TRBJ1-1, with D uncertain. From germline, CDR1 is KGHSH and CDR2 LQKENI. This CDR3 is 11 amino acids long. V was trimmed by 8 bases and J by 3 bases, leaving 7 bases between them.

This clonotype turned up a few times. The chain's CDR3 is CASSQEPGLSNQPQHF. CDR3 DNA sequence: TGCGCCAGCAGCCAAGAACCAGGGCTTAGCAATCAGCCCCAGCATTTT. The chain carries TRBV4-1 and TRBJ1-5; a possible D gene is TRBD1 (5 bases). This CDR3 has 16 amino acids. Trimming pared 0 bases from V and 0 bases from J, leaving 9 bases between. Germline CDR1 is MGHRA and CDR2 is YSYEKL.

This clonotype has just a few counts. The CDR3 is CASSPSFPSGSGNEQFF. Written as DNA, the CDR3 is TGTGCCAGCTCACCATCTTTTCCTAGCGGGAGTGGAAATGAGCAGTTCTTC. The chain links TRBV18 to TRBJ2-1; TRBD2 matches at 10 bases. Germline CDR1 KGHSH, CDR2 LQKENI. This CDR3 contains 17 residues. V trimming: 2 bases; J trimming: 7 bases; junction bases outside the gene matches: 11.

This chain links TRBV7-2 with TRBJ2-1; 7 bases are shared with TRBD1. The CDR3 consists of 16 residues. The junction had 12 bases not matched to a gene; V was cut back by 1 base and J by 9 bases. CDR1 is SGHTA, CDR2 FQGNSA, per germline. The CDR3 bases are TGTGCCAGCAGCTTAGTATCGTCAGGGGGTAAAGGTGAGCAGTTCTTC. Encoded protein: CASSLVSSGGKGEQFF.

The chain joins TRBV3-1 to TRBJ2-1; 8 nucleotides line up with TRBD2. V shed 3 bases, J shed 2 bases, and the junction held 6 bases outside the gene matches. The CDR3 contains 16 residues. Germline-derived CDR1 and CDR2 are LGHDT and YNNKEL (reference sequence). CDR3 residues: CASSQASGHAYNEQFF. CDR3 DNA: TGTGCCAGCAGCCAGGCTAGCGGGCACGCCTACAATGAGCAGTTCTTC.

In its sample, this clonotype was seen a few times. Here the CDR3 reads CASSLEFTSGAAYNEQFF. The DNA of the CDR3 is TGTGCCAGCAGCTTAGAGTTCACTAGCGGGGCAGCCTACAATGAGCAGTTCTTC. This chain connects TRBV7-9 to TRBJ2-1; 10 positions match TRBD2. The CDR3 extends over 18 amino acids. Germline V gives CDR1 SEHNR, CDR2 FQNEAQ (reference sequence). V lost 1 base, J lost 2 bases, and 8 bases stayed unmatched.

This clonotype was counted many times. V gene TRBV10-3 combines with J gene TRBJ2-5; 7 nucleotides match TRBD2. Germline loops: CDR1 ENHRY, CDR2 SYGVKD. The CDR3 has 15 amino acids. Trimming took 4 bases from V and 1 from J; bases not matched to a gene: 6. In nucleotides, the CDR3 is TGTGCCATCAGTGGGGAGGGAGGGTTCCAAGAGACCCAGTACTTC. Translating gives CAISGEGGFQETQYF.

Many counts were recorded for this clonotype. The chain is built from TRBV11-2 and TRBJ2-2, with 10 bases lining up with TRBD2. This CDR3 contains 17 residues. V lost 0 bases and J lost 4; bases outside the gene matches: 5. The germline V gene encodes CDR1 SGHAT and CDR2 FQNNGV. The CDR3 here is CASSLEGGLAITGELFF. In DNA form, the CDR3 reads TGTGCCAGCAGCTTAGAGGGGGGACTAGCGATCACCGGGGAGCTGTTTTTT.

This clonotype turned up a few times. The chain has TRBV5-1 and TRBJ2-2; D unclear. Trimming removed 4 bases from V and 6 bases from J, with 19 bases in between. The CDR3 is made up of 16 amino acids. In germline, CDR1 is SGHRS, CDR2 YFSETQ. DNA for the CDR3: TGCGCCAGCAGCCCCTACGGTAGAAGAACACCCGGGGAGCTGTTTTTT. Residues: CASSPYGRRTPGELFF.

The chain has TRBV29-1 and TRBJ2-3, with D uncertain. With 7 bases removed from V and 3 bases from J, the gap between germline ends came to 14 bases. CDR1 is SQVTM, CDR2 ANQGSEA, per germline. This CDR3 has 13 residues. This CDR3 is CSARGGRTDTQYF. The CDR3 DNA sequence: TGCAGCGCGAGAGGTGGAAGGACAGATACGCAGTATTTT.

This clonotype has a handful of counts. J is TRBJ2-7 and V is TRBV7-2; 10 nucleotides line up with TRBD2. V was clipped by 3 bases and J by 4 bases; unmatched bases: 3. Germline CDR1 SGHTA, CDR2 FQGNSA. CDR3 size: 14 residues. CDR3 nucleotides: TGTGCCAGCAGCTTTCAGCGGGAGGGGTACGAGCAGTACTTC. Its translation: CASSFQREGYEQYF.

This clonotype came up many times. The chain combines TRBV20-1 with TRBJ2-1, with TRBD1 identical over 7 bases. The CDR3 loop spans 14 amino acids. J lost 3 bases, V lost 0 bases, and 2 bases had no gene match. Germline CDR1 DFQATT, CDR2 SNEGSKA (reference sequence). As DNA, the CDR3 is TGCAGTGCTAGAGACTCAGGGGGCTACAATGAGCAGTTCTTC. This codes for CSARDSGGYNEQFF.

The rearrangement uses TRBV3-1 and TRBJ2-2; no firm D call. With 2 bases removed from V and 7 bases from J, the gap between germline ends came to 5 bases. Per germline, CDR1 LGHDT and CDR2 YNNKEL (reference sequence). The CDR3 has 12 residues. The CDR3 DNA follows: TGTGCCAGCAGCCAATCGGTCGGGGAGCTGTTTTTT. Residues: CASSQSVGELFF.

The chain recombines TRBV3-1 with TRBJ2-7, with D unclear. Trimming shortened V by 1 base and J by 2 bases, and 6 bases separated the two germline ends. The CDR3 sequence is 13 residues long. Germline V gives CDR1 LGHDT, CDR2 YNNKEL (reference sequence). The DNA for the CDR3 is TGTGCCAGCAGCCAAGGCAGCACCTACGAGCAGTACTTC. Translation: CASSQGSTYEQYF.

The sample holds many counts of this clonotype. The gene calls are TRBV7-2 and TRBJ2-7, with D maybe TRBD1 (6 bases). V dropped 2 bases and J dropped 2 bases, with 13 bases sitting between them. Per the germline V gene, CDR1 is SGHTA and CDR2 is FQGNSA. The CDR3 contains 15 residues. CDR3 amino acids: CASSLLGDITYEQYF. Written as DNA, the CDR3 is TGTGCCAGCAGCTTACTGGGGGACATCACCTACGAGCAGTACTTC.

The V and J genes are TRBV12-3 or TRBV12-4 and TRBJ1-3; the D gene is possibly TRBD1 (5 bases). The CDR3 is made up of 15 amino acids. V lost 4 bases and J lost 0, with 10 bases in between. DNA for the CDR3: TGTGCCAGCAGTTGGGGGTACAACTCTGGAAACACCATATATTTT. Its translation: CASSWGYNSGNTIYF.

The sample holds a few counts of this clonotype. The chain uses TRBV29-1 and TRBJ2-2, with D possibly matching TRBD2 (6 bases). The germline gives CDR1 SQVTM, CDR2 ANQGSEA. V lost 4 bases to trimming and J lost 6 bases, with 6 bases between them. This CDR3 has 11 amino acids. CDR3 DNA sequence: TGCAGCGTTGGGAGGGCCGGGGAGCTGTTTTTT. Translation gives CSVGRAGELFF.

This clonotype was seen a few times. This chain uses TRBV4-2 with TRBJ1-6; D not certain. This CDR3 is 16 amino acids long. Germline-derived CDR1 and CDR2 are LGHNA and YNFKEQ. V was clipped by 0 bases and J by 3 bases, with 9 bases between them. The CDR3 here is CASSQDRQLYNSPLHF. CDR3 nucleotides: TGTGCCAGCAGCCAAGATCGCCAGCTCTATAATTCACCCCTCCACTTT.

This clonotype has only a few counts. The gene calls are TRBV10-3 and TRBJ1-6, with 8 bases fitting TRBD1. The J segment lost 10 bases and the V segment lost 6 bases, leaving 8 bases of the junction unmatched. The CDR3 loop spans 14 amino acids. CDR1 is ENHRY, CDR2 SYGVKD, per germline. The CDR3 loop is CAISGTGTKSPLHF. The CDR3 coding sequence is TGTGCCATCAGCGGGACAGGAACGAAATCACCCCTCCACTTT.

The V gene is TRBV24-1, the J gene TRBJ2-2; weak D call: TRBD1 (7 bases). CDR3 length: 19 residues. Deletions cut 0 bases from V and 6 bases from J, with 22 bases between. Looked up from germline, CDR1 is KGHDR and CDR2 is SFDVKD. The CDR3 coding sequence is TGTGCCACCAGTGATTTGCAATACCCGGAGGGGGCCTCGTCCGGGGAGCTGTTTTTT. This gives the protein CATSDLQYPEGASSGELFF.

This clonotype has more than one count but fewer than ten. This rearrangement joins TRBV11-2 to TRBJ2-7; D is unresolved. This CDR3 spans 13 amino acids. Germline V gene sequence: CDR1 SGHAT, CDR2 FQNNGV. The V end lost 5 bases, the J end lost 2 bases, and 10 bases lay between the germline ends. CDR3 residues: CASSVSVTYEQYF. CDR3 sequence (DNA): TGTGCCAGCAGCGTCTCAGTGACCTACGAGCAGTACTTC.

This clonotype was counted at least ten times. The chain combines TRBV24-1 with TRBJ2-7, with a possible D match to TRBD1 (6 bases). Trimming left V 1 base short and J 3 bases short, with 15 bases between. The CDR3 runs 16 residues. Germline V gene sequence: CDR1 KGHDR, CDR2 SFDVKD. In nucleotides, the CDR3 is TGTGCCACCAGTGATTTAATAGCAGGGGTCGTCTACGAGCAGTACTTC. It codes for CATSDLIAGVVYEQYF.

This clonotype was recorded a few times. V usage is TRBV9 and J usage is TRBJ2-3; no firm D call. This CDR3 region has 15 residues. V was shortened by 0 bases and J by 6 bases, with 14 bases between the two germline ends. Per germline, CDR1 SGDLS and CDR2 YYNGEE. In DNA form, the CDR3 reads TGTGCCAGCAGCGTAGCGGAGCGCGCCGGGGATACGCAGTATTTT. Protein product: CASSVAERAGDTQYF.

The chain joins TRBV10-3 to TRBJ1-1; D call uncertain. Germline-derived CDR1 and CDR2 are ENHRY and SYGVKD. V gave up 3 bases and J gave up 3 bases, with 17 bases separating them. The CDR3 runs to 16 residues. The DNA for the CDR3 is TGTGCCATCAGTGAAGGGAATGCACCAGAGTACACTGAAGCTTTCTTT. Amino acid sequence: CAISEGNAPEYTEAFF.

V and J are TRBV27 and TRBJ2-7; 7 nucleotides align to TRBD2. CDR3 length: 15 amino acids. Germline V gives CDR1 MNHEY, CDR2 SMNVEV (reference sequence). The J segment lost 0 bases and the V segment lost 0 bases, leaving 2 bases of the junction unmatched. The CDR3 here is CASSLSGGLSYEQYF. The CDR3 DNA reads as TGTGCCAGCAGTTTATCGGGAGGGCTCTCCTACGAGCAGTACTTC.

This clonotype was observed a handful of times. The chain couples TRBV11-2 to TRBJ2-7; 8 positions agree with TRBD2. This CDR3 has 15 residues. Germline CDR1 and CDR2: SGHAT and FQNNGV. Trimming cost V 7 bases and J 3 bases; bases outside gene matches: 11. DNA of the CDR3: TGTGCCAGCACCTTCGGGACTAGACCAGACTACGAGCAGTACTTC. This gives the protein CASTFGTRPDYEQYF.